One T cell receptor (beta chain) is described in this entry. Its cognate antigen is unknown. The data belong to a study of cytomegalovirus exposure and HLA in healthy donors. Primers for the PCR totalled 60 Vbeta and 13 Jbeta. Sequencing was performed with immunoSEQ multiplex PCR; in TCRdb, only in-frame clones are kept and a portion is missing. The table includes about 110,000 clones, over 55% detected once. Study-wide results and limits: An apparent linkage of common viral pathogens to several of the most significant clusters emerged in a later analysis. Owing to their indistinguishability, certain V segments, notably TRBV6-2 and TRBV6-3, were excluded.

Germline CDR1 and CDR2: SGHDN and FVKESK. The junction had 11 bases not matched to a gene; V was cut back by 4 bases and J by 6 bases. The CDR3 has 15 amino acids. The sequence was obtained from a female donor in good health and CMV-seronegative. The sequenced sample was PBMCs. The V gene is TRBV14, the J gene TRBJ2-7; 8 bases map to TRBD1. The chain's CDR3 is CASSPSAPGGGEQYF. CDR3 DNA sequence: TGTGCCAGCAGCCCATCCGCCCCAGGGGGCGGCGAGCAGTACTTC.